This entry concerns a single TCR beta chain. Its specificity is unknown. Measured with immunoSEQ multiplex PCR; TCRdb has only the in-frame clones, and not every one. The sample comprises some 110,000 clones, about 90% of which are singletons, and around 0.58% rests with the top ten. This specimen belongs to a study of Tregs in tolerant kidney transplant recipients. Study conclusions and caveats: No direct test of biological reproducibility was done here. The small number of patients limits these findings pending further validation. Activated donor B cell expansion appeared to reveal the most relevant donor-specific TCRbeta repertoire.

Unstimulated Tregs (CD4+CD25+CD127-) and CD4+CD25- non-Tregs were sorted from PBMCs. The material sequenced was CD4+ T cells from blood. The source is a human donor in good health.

CDR3 in DNA: TGTGCCAGCTCACCAATCTCCAAGAACACTGAAGCTTTCTTT. This encodes CASSPISKNTEAFF. The chain joins TRBV18 to TRBJ1-1; D gene ambiguous. V dropped 2 bases and J dropped 1 base, with 8 bases sitting between them. The CDR3 is 14 residues long. The germline V gene encodes CDR1 KGHSH and CDR2 LQKENI.